This is a list of T cell receptor beta chains from one sample in a study of blood T cell repertoires in COVID-19. Sequencing was performed with immunoSEQ multiplex PCR; in TCRdb, only in-frame clones are kept and a portion is missing. Of some 130,000 clones in the sample, about 80% are singletons; the top ten hold 8.5% to 10%. Sequences were obtained from peripheral blood. Source of these receptors: a man in his forties with active or convalescent COVID-19. CDR3s include the opening cysteine and the closing phenylalanine or tryptophan. D genes are given only for firm matches. Not every row has a clone size; where given, it reads once, few, many or a size class.

j_call clone_size v_call d_call cdr3_aa cdr3_nt
TRBJ1-1 - TRBV28 - CASSSRKKSGTEAFF TGTGCCAGCAGTTCAAGAAAGAAGTCGGGCACTGAAGCTTTCTTT
TRBJ2-2 - TRBV9 - CASSVGIALNTGELFF TGTGCCAGCAGCGTAGGAATAGCGTTGAACACCGGGGAGCTGTTTTTT
TRBJ1-1 - TRBV7-2 - CASVRGLDTEAFF TGTGCCAGCGTCCGAGGGTTGGACACTGAAGCTTTCTTT
TRBJ2-5 - TRBV6-5 - CASSYLGTQETQYF TGTGCCAGCAGTTACCTCGGGACACAAGAGACCCAGTACTTC
TRBJ1-3 few TRBV6-5 - CASSYSTVSGNTIYF TGTGCCAGCAGTTACTCTACGGTCTCTGGAAACACCATATATTTT
TRBJ1-1 - TRBV7-9 - CASRIRGNTEAFF TGTGCCAGCAGAATACGGGGGAACACTGAAGCTTTCTTT
TRBJ2-1 - TRBV3-1/TRBV3-2 - CATRSYNEQFF TGTGCCACTCGGTCGTACAATGAGCAGTTCTTC
TRBJ1-5 - TRBV24-1 TRBD1 CATSERTGFHLYSNQPQHF TGTGCCACCAGTGAGAGGACAGGGTTCCACTTATATAGCAATCAGCCCCAGCATTTT
TRBJ2-2 - TRBV18 - CASSPKQNTGELFF TGTGCCAGCTCACCGAAGCAAAACACCGGGGAGCTGTTTTTT
TRBJ1-5 - TRBV10-2 - CASSGAGVNNQPQHF TGCGCCAGCAGTGGGGCGGGGGTGAACAATCAGCCCCAGCATTTT
TRBJ1-4 - TRBV7-9 TRBD1 CASSLGRTGMSTNEKLFF TGTGCCAGCAGCTTAGGGCGGACAGGGATGTCAACTAATGAAAAACTGTTTTTT
TRBJ2-5 once TRBV3-1/TRBV3-2 TRBD1 CASSQRQGKTQYF TGTGCCAGCAGCCAGCGACAGGGAAAGACCCAGTACTTC
TRBJ1-6 - TRBV7-9 TRBD1 CASRDTTSTGPNSPLHF TGTGCCAGCAGGGACACAACCTCGACAGGGCCTAATTCACCCCTCCACTTT
TRBJ2-7 - TRBV11-2 TRBD2 CASSFLAGGTEQYF TGTGCCAGCAGCTTCTTAGCGGGGGGGACCGAGCAGTACTTC
TRBJ1-2 - TRBV3-1/TRBV3-2 - CASSQGDTPNYGYTF TGTGCCAGCAGCCAAGGGGACACCCCTAACTATGGCTACACCTTC
TRBJ2-6 - TRBV28 - CASSLTGISGANVLTF TGTGCCAGCAGTCTAACAGGGATCTCTGGGGCCAACGTCCTGACTTTC
TRBJ1-2 once TRBV29-1 - CSVEEILMSDQPLYTF TGCAGCGTTGAAGAAATTCTAATGAGCGACCAACCCCTCTACACCTTC
TRBJ2-5 - TRBV5-4 - CASSLEHRQPQETQYF TGTGCCAGCAGCTTGGAGCACCGACAACCCCAAGAGACCCAGTACTTC
TRBJ2-7 - TRBV6-6 TRBD1 CASSYDRGYEQYF TGTGCCAGCAGCTACGACAGGGGTTACGAGCAGTACTTC
TRBJ2-6 - TRBV10-2 TRBD1 CASSPRDRGSGANVLTF TGCGCCAGCAGTCCCCGGGACAGAGGCTCTGGGGCCAACGTCCTGACTTTC
TRBJ1-1 - TRBV19 TRBD1 CASSTRDRAEAFF TGTGCCAGTAGTACCCGGGACAGGGCTGAAGCTTTCTTT
TRBJ2-2 - TRBV6-5 TRBD2 CASRRTSGGFGELFF TGTGCCAGCAGAAGGACTAGCGGGGGGTTCGGGGAGCTGTTTTTT
TRBJ2-7 - TRBV5-1 TRBD1 CASSPSPPGQGYEQYF TGCGCCAGCAGCCCTTCTCCTCCGGGACAGGGCTACGAGCAGTACTTC
TRBJ2-3 few TRBV7-9 - CASSADLGAADTQYF TGTGCCAGCAGCGCAGACCTGGGGGCCGCAGATACGCAGTATTTT
TRBJ1-2 - TRBV6-5 TRBD1 CASTGQGKHGYTF TGTGCCAGCACCGGACAGGGGAAACATGGCTACACCTTC
TRBJ1-3 - TRBV29-1 - CSFSGGGRAGNTIYF TGCAGCTTCAGTGGGGGCGGTAGGGCTGGAAACACCATATATTTT
TRBJ1-1 - TRBV10-3 TRBD1 CAIRTGGAWNTEAFF TGTGCCATCCGGACAGGGGGCGCGTGGAACACTGAAGCTTTCTTT
TRBJ2-3 - TRBV9 - CASGLTTDTQYF TGTGCCTCAGGGCTAACCACAGATACGCAGTATTTT
TRBJ2-1 - TRBV5-5 TRBD2 CASSLYLVQAGDEQFF TGTGCCAGCAGCCTATACCTCGTTCAGGCGGGAGATGAGCAGTTCTTC
TRBJ2-5 - TRBV27 TRBD2 CASSLSAGGPETQYF TGTGCCAGCAGTTTATCCGCGGGGGGGCCGGAGACCCAGTACTTC
TRBJ2-1 once TRBV6-5 TRBD2 CASRKRGPWDNEQFF TGTGCCAGCAGGAAGCGGGGGCCCTGGGACAATGAGCAGTTCTTC
TRBJ2-1 - TRBV12-5 TRBD2 CASGSALAGGNEQFF TGTGCTAGTGGTTCCGCCCTAGCGGGGGGCAATGAGCAGTTCTTC
TRBJ2-5 - TRBV2 TRBD2 CASSEDSGVTQYF TGTGCCAGCAGTGAGGATAGCGGGGTGACCCAGTACTTC
TRBJ2-5 once TRBV5-5 TRBD2 CASSLALAGGQETQYF TGTGCCAGCAGCTTGGCCCTAGCGGGGGGCCAAGAGACCCAGTACTTC
TRBJ2-7 - TRBV18 TRBD1 CASSQGTGGYEQYF TGTGCCAGCTCCCAGGGGACAGGGGGCTACGAGCAGTACTTC
TRBJ1-1 - TRBV27 TRBD1 CASSLSPQGLRTTEAFF TGTGCCAGCAGTTTATCCCCACAGGGGCTAAGGACCACTGAAGCTTTCTTT